The T cell receptor (beta chain) described here comes from a study of blood T cells in healthy people across ages. Study results and limitations: One million T cells yielded diversity estimates that were considered underestimates.

CDR3 size: 15 residues. Note on this clonotype: Its antigen is undetermined.

PCR was performed a second time for about 7 to 12 cycles using a sample-barcoded 5' primer and a J-beta primer mix. TCRdb re-analysed the 5' RACE reads in MiXCR, keeping a single row per CDR3 protein. The sample has over a million distinct CDR3 sequences, around two fifths seen once. This receptor was obtained from a woman between 18 and 29 years old in good health. Input material: blood. The chain links TRBV12-3 or TRBV12-4 to TRBJ2-5, with 7 bases identical to TRBD1. The J call may be mistaken, given a closer DNA end match to TRBJ2-7. DNA of the CDR3: TGTGCCAGCAGTTTCATTGAGGGGGCGAACTACGAGCAGTACTTC. Amino acids: CASSFIEGANYEQYF.